The 21 T cell receptor beta chains reported below all come from one sample, sequenced in a study of shared clonotypes between healthy human individuals. CD45RO-negative CD8 cells positively selected for CCR7 made up the naive population, which excluded terminally differentiated effector memory CD45RA+ cells. Assay: immunoSEQ multiplex PCR; the TCRdb copy retains only in-frame clones and omits some. Among millions of clones listed, about 95% were seen once. Sequenced input: naive CD8+ T cells sorted from blood. The receptors here all came from a man aged 18 to 35 in good health.

CDR3 sequence: CASSMRQGLGTEAFF. The CDR3 DNA sequence: TGTGCCAGCAGCATGAGACAGGGGCTCGGCACTGAAGCTTTCTTT. This chain joins TRBV9 and TRBJ1-1; 8 nucleotides align to TRBD1. From germline, CDR1 is SGDLS and CDR2 YYNGEE. V gave up 4 bases and J gave up 4 bases; unmatched junction bases: 9. This CDR3 is built from 15 residues.

The J gene is TRBJ1-3, the V gene TRBV4-1; D perhaps matches TRBD1 (5 bases). CDR3 length: 15 amino acids. Trimming pared 0 bases from V and 2 bases from J, leaving 8 bases between. Looked up from germline, CDR1 is MGHRA and CDR2 is YSYEKL. CDR3 sequence reads: CASSQEGGAGNTIYF. The CDR3 DNA follows: TGCGCCAGCAGCCAAGAAGGAGGGGCTGGAAACACCATATATTTT.

This clone showed up just once. The chain couples TRBV4-3 to TRBJ2-2; possible D gene TRBD1, 5 bases. The CDR3 has 19 residues. Trimming shortened V by 0 bases and J by 0 bases, and 17 bases separated the two germline ends. The germline V gene encodes CDR1 LGHNA and CDR2 YSLEER. CDR3 sequence (DNA): TGCGCCAGCAGCCAAGATTCGAATGGGGCGAGGTCGAACACCGGGGAGCTGTTTTTT. Protein sequence: CASSQDSNGARSNTGELFF.

This clone was observed a handful of times. The rearrangement uses TRBV7-9 and TRBJ1-6; 9 bases map to TRBD1. This CDR3 has 16 amino acids. The ends lost 4 bases at V and 8 bases at J; junction bases unmatched: 9. Germline V gene sequence: CDR1 SEHNR, CDR2 FQNEAQ (reference sequence). For the CDR3, the DNA is TGTGCCAGCAGCTCGTCGGGACAGGGCTTGGATTCACCCCTCCACTTT. Translation gives CASSSSGQGLDSPLHF.

This clone has a single count. This chain connects TRBV6-5 to TRBJ2-7; perhaps TRBD2 as D (5 bases). The V and J ends lost 5 bases and 9 bases respectively, with 17 bases between them. Germline V gives CDR1 MNHEY, CDR2 SVGAGI. CDR3 size: 13 residues. The CDR3 coding sequence is TGTGCCAGCAGTGGCAAACTTGGACTGGGGCAGTACTTC. As protein: CASSGKLGLGQYF.

This chain links TRBV7-8 with TRBJ1-2; TRBD1 aligns across 8 bases. J was trimmed by 8 bases and V by 0 bases; bases with no gene match: 8. The CDR3 has 15 residues. The germline CDR1 and CDR2 sequences are SGHVS and FQNEAQ. This CDR3 reads CASSLAGTGPIGYTF. CDR3 coding DNA: TGTGCCAGCAGCTTAGCAGGGACAGGTCCTATCGGCTACACCTTC.

CDR3 residues: CASGLDEFTEAFF. CDR3 coding DNA: TGCGCCAGCGGACTGGACGAATTCACTGAAGCTTTCTTT. The rearrangement joins TRBV10-2 to TRBJ1-1; no clear D gene. CDR1 and CDR2 (germline): WSHSY, SAAADI. Trimming left V 8 bases short and J 4 bases short, with 14 bases between. The CDR3 extends over 13 amino acids.

This clone was seen a single time. The chain employs TRBV9 and TRBJ2-5; TRBD1 matches 9 bases. This CDR3 is 15 amino acids long. The V segment lost 3 bases and the J segment 5 bases; nucleotides outside the gene matches: 8. Germline CDR1 SGDLS, CDR2 YYNGEE. CDR3 in DNA: TGTGCCAGCAGCGAGGAGGGACAGGGACGGGAGACCCAGTACTTC. Translated, it gives CASSEEGQGRETQYF.

The CDR3 coding sequence is TGTGCTAGTGGTTTGGACCCTGACGGGACAGATTATGGCTACACCTTC. Residues: CASGLDPDGTDYGYTF. J is TRBJ1-2 and V is TRBV12-5; TRBD1 matches at 7 bases. V was clipped by 1 base and J by 5 bases; unmatched bases: 10. CDR1 is LGHNT and CDR2 is FRNRAP in the germline V gene. The CDR3 runs to 16 residues.

The V call is TRBV11-3, the J call TRBJ2-7, with D unresolved. V lost 0 bases and J 3 bases, leaving 6 bases between the germline ends. This CDR3 region has 13 residues. Germline lookup yields CDR1 SGHNT and CDR2 YENEEA. CDR3 sequence: CASSLDLGYEQYF. Here the CDR3 DNA reads TGTGCCAGCAGCTTAGATCTCGGCTACGAGCAGTACTTC.

The chain employs TRBV13 and TRBJ1-2, with TRBD1 identical over 11 bases. Germline V lookup: CDR1 PRHDT, CDR2 FYEKMQ (reference sequence). After removal of 4 bases from V and 4 bases from J, the junction contained 2 bases not matched to a gene. The CDR3 is 14 amino acids. CDR3 residues: CASSWDRGSYGYTF. The CDR3 region has the DNA TGTGCCAGCAGCTGGGACAGGGGGTCCTATGGCTACACCTTC.

The chain couples TRBV6-5 to TRBJ1-1, with a possible D match to TRBD1 (5 bases). Germline values: CDR1 MNHEY, CDR2 SVGAGI. CDR3 length: 13 amino acids. The germline V and J ends were trimmed by 6 bases and 0 bases, with 8 bases remaining between them. CDR3 DNA: TGTGCCAGCAGACTAGGGGTGAACACTGAAGCTTTCTTT. Its translation: CASRLGVNTEAFF.

This rearrangement joins TRBV29-1 to TRBJ2-3; TRBD2 aligns across 7 bases. Germline CDR1 and CDR2: SQVTM and ANQGSEA. CDR3 size: 14 residues. The CDR3 here is CRVGGGGFTDTQYF. CDR3 in DNA: TGCAGGGTGGGTGGCGGGGGATTCACAGATACGCAGTATTTT.

The chain carries TRBV6-6 and TRBJ2-1; unclear D gene. This CDR3 is 13 amino acids long. Trimming pared 2 bases from V and 0 bases from J, leaving 2 bases between. The germline V gene encodes CDR1 MNHNY and CDR2 SVGAGI (reference sequence). CDR3 DNA sequence: TGTGCCAGCAGTTACACCTCCTACAATGAGCAGTTCTTC. This encodes CASSYTSYNEQFF.

Of note for this clone: This sample also contains other DNA sequences that code for the same CDR3. The chain has TRBV6-1 and TRBJ1-2; D gene uncertain. Germline lookup yields CDR1 MNHNS and CDR2 SASEGT. V was shortened by 1 base and J by 1 base, with 10 bases between the two germline ends. The CDR3 is 15 amino acids. CDR3 protein: CASSEVRGLNYGYTF. CDR3 sequence (DNA): TGTGCCAGCAGTGAAGTGAGAGGTCTTAACTATGGCTACACCTTC.

This clone showed up just once. The V and J genes are TRBV10-3 and TRBJ2-3, with 9 bases fitting TRBD2. The trim removed 2 bases at V and 6 bases at J, leaving 6 bases unmatched. The length of the CDR3 is 15 residues. In germline, CDR1 is ENHRY, CDR2 SYGVKD. The CDR3 loop reads CAISEPSSGEDTQYF. In nucleotides, the CDR3 is TGTGCCATCAGTGAGCCTTCTAGCGGGGAGGATACGCAGTATTTT.

The chain recombines TRBV7-6 with TRBJ1-5; D remains ambiguous. The CDR3 extends over 15 amino acids. V lost 5 bases to trimming and J lost 2 bases, with 13 bases between them. CDR1 SGHVS and CDR2 FNYEAQ come from the germline V gene. CDR3 nucleotide sequence: TGTGCCAGCAGCCTTTTCGGAGAGGGCAATCAGCCCCAGCATTTT. Its protein product is CASSLFGEGNQPQHF.

The gene calls are TRBV10-2 and TRBJ2-7; possibly TRBD1 or TRBD2 for D (5 bases each). The CDR3 totals 13 residues. CDR1 is WSHSY, CDR2 SAAADI, per germline. Trimming took 4 bases from V and 2 from J, leaving 9 bases between them. CDR3 amino acids: CASSGDLTYEQYF. The CDR3 DNA is TGCGCCAGCAGTGGGGACCTGACCTACGAGCAGTACTTC.

Remarks on this clone: The sample carries other DNA sequences with the same CDR3. This rearrangement joins TRBV6-1 to TRBJ2-7; D may be TRBD2 (6 bases). Germline CDR1 is MNHNS and CDR2 is SASEGT. The CDR3 totals 13 residues. Trimming removed 1 base from V and 3 bases from J, with 7 bases in between. The CDR3 spells CASSEGLVYEQYF. The CDR3 region has the DNA TGTGCCAGCAGTGAAGGACTAGTCTACGAGCAGTACTTC.

This chain joins TRBV19 and TRBJ2-1; D gene unclear. The germline CDR1 and CDR2 sequences are LNHDA and SQIVND (reference sequence). Trimming shortened V by 11 bases and J by 7 bases, and 12 bases separated the two germline ends. The CDR3 has 11 amino acids. The CDR3 region has the DNA TGTGCCTCCAGAGGCGCGAATGAGCAGTTCTTC. This codes for CASRGANEQFF. The whole variable domain, filled in from reference TRBV19 and TRBJ2-1, reads DGGITQSPKYLFRKEGQNVTLSCEQNLNHDAMYWYRQDPGQGLRLIYYSQIVNDFQKGDIAEGYSVSREKKESFPLTVTSAQKNPTAFYLCASRGANEQFFGPGTRLTVL.

CDR3 loop: CASSYVFKETQYF. As DNA, the CDR3 is TGTGCCAGCAGTTACGTGTTTAAAGAGACCCAGTACTTC. This chain uses TRBV6-5 with TRBJ2-5; D call uncertain. CDR3 size: 13 residues. CDR1 is MNHEY and CDR2 is SVGAGI in the germline V gene. The ends were cut back, 2 bases at V and 3 bases at J, with 7 bases in the middle.